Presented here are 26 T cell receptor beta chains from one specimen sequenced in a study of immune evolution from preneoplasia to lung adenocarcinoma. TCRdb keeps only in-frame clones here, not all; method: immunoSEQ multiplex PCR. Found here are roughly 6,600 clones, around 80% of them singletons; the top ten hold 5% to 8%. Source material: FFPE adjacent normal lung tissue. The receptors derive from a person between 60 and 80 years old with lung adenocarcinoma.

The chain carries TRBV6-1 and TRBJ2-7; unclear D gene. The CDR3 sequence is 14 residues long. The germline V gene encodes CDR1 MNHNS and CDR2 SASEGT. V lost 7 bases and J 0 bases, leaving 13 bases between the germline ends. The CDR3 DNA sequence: TGTGCCAGCAAGAACAGCTACAACTCCTACGAGCAGTACTTC. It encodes CASKNSYNSYEQYF.

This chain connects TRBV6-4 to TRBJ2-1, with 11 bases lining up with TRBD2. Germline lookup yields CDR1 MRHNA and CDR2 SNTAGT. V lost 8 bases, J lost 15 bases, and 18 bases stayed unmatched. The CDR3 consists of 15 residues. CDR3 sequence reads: CASRRLAGITPWRFF. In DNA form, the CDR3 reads TGTGCCAGCCGCCGACTAGCGGGAATCACCCCCTGGAGGTTCTTC.

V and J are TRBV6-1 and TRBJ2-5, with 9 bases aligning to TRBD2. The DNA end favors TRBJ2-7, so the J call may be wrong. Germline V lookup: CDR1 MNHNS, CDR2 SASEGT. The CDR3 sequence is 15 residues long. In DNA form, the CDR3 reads TGTGCCAGCAGTGATTCTAGCGGGGAAAGACGCGAGCAGTACTTC. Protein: CASSDSSGERREQYF.

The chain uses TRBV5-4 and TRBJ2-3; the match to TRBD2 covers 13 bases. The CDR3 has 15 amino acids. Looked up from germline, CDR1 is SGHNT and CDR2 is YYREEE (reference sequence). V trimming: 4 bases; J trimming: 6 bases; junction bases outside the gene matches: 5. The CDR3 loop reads CASSPGLAGVDTQYF. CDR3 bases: TGTGCCAGCAGCCCCGGACTAGCGGGAGTGGATACGCAGTATTTT.

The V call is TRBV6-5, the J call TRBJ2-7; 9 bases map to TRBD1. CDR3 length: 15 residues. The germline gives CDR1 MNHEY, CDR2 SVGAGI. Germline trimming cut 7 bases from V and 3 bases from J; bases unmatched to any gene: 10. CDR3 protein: CASTSTGQGFYEQYF. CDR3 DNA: TGTGCCAGCACTTCGACGGGACAGGGATTCTACGAGCAGTACTTC.

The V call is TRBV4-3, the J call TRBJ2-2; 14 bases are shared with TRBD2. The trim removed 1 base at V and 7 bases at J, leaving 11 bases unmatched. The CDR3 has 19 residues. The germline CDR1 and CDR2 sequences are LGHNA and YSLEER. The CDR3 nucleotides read TGCGCCAGCAGCCAAGCCCCGGGACTAGCGGGAGTTCGTGTCGGGGAGCTGTTTTTT. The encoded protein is CASSQAPGLAGVRVGELFF.

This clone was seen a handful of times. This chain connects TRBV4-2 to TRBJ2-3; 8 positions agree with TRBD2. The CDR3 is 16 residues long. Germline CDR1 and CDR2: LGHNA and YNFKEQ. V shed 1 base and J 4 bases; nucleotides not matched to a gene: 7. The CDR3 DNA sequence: TGTGCCAGCAGCCAAGCAGCGGGAGAAGGTTCAGATACGCAGTATTTT. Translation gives CASSQAAGEGSDTQYF.

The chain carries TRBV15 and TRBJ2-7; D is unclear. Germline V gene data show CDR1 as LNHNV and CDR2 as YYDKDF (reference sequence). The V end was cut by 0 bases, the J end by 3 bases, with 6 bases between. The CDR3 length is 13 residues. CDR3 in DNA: TGTGCCACCAGCAGAGAATCAGGCTACGAGCAGTACTTC. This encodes CATSRESGYEQYF.

CDR3 nucleotide sequence: TGTGCCAGCAGCGTAGATATTTACTCTGGGGCCAACGTCCTGACTTTC. Residues: CASSVDIYSGANVLTF. The gene calls are TRBV7-6 and TRBJ2-6; D unresolved. This CDR3 has 16 residues. V shed 5 bases and J shed 0 bases, with 11 bases lying between them. Germline assignment: CDR1 SGHVS and CDR2 FNYEAQ. The complete variable domain, with remaining parts taken from reference TRBV7-6 and TRBJ2-6, reads GAGVSQSPRYKVTKRGQDVALRCDPISGHVSLYWYRQALGQGPEFLTYFNYEAQQDKSGLPNDRFSAERPEGSISTLTIQRTEQRDSAMYRCASSVDIYSGANVLTFGAGSRLTVL.

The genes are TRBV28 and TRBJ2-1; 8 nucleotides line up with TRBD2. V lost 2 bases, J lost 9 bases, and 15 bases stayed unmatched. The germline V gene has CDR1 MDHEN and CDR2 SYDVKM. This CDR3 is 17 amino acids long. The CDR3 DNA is TGTGCCAGCAGTTTAGTCCGGGAGGGGCAAAGAACGGGTGAGCAGTTCTTC. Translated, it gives CASSLVREGQRTGEQFF.

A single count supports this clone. CDR3: CASSYSTGQGADTIYF. CDR3 nucleotide sequence: TGTGCCAGCAGTTACTCGACGGGACAGGGGGCAGACACCATATATTTT. The chain combines TRBV6-5 with TRBJ1-3; 12 nucleotides match TRBD1. V shed 0 bases and J 8 bases; nucleotides not matched to a gene: 5. Germline values: CDR1 MNHEY, CDR2 SVGAGI. The CDR3 contains 16 residues.

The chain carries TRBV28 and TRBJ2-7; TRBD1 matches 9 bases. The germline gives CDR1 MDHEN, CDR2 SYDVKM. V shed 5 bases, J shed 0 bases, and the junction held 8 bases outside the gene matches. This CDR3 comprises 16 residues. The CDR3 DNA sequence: TGTGCCAGCAGTCTCGGGACAGGGTGGAGCTCCTACGAGCAGTACTTC. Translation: CASSLGTGWSSYEQYF.

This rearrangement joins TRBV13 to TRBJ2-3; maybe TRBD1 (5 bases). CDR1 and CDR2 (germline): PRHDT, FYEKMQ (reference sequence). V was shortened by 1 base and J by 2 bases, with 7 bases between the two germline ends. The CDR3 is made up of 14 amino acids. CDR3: CASSLVGDTDTQYF. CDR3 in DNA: TGTGCCAGCAGCTTAGTAGGGGACACAGATACGCAGTATTTT. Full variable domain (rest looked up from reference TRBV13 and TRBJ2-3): AAGVIQSPRHLIKEKRETATLKCYPIPRHDTVYWYQQGPGQDPQFLISFYEKMQSDKGSIPDRFSAQQFSDYHSELNMSSLELGDSALYFCASSLVGDTDTQYFGPGTRLTVL.

The DNA of the CDR3 is TGTGCCAGCAGCCAAGATGAACTAGCGGGAGTGTACGAGCAGTACTTC. Protein product: CASSQDELAGVYEQYF. V gene TRBV4-2 combines with J gene TRBJ2-7, with 11 bases lining up with TRBD2. The V gene end was trimmed by 0 bases and the J gene end by 4 bases; junction bases not matched to a gene: 5. This CDR3 region has 16 residues. Germline loops: CDR1 LGHNA, CDR2 YNFKEQ.

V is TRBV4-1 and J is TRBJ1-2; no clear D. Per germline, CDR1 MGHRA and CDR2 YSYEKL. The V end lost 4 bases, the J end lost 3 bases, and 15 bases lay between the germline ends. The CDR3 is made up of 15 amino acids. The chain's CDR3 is CASSPTRAYDYGYTF. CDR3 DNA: TGCGCCAGCAGCCCAACTAGGGCATACGACTATGGCTACACCTTC.

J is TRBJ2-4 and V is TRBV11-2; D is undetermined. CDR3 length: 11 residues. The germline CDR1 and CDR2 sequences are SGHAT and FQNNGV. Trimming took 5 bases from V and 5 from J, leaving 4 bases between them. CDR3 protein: CASSPENIQYF. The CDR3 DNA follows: TGTGCCAGCAGCCCAGAAAACATTCAGTACTTC.

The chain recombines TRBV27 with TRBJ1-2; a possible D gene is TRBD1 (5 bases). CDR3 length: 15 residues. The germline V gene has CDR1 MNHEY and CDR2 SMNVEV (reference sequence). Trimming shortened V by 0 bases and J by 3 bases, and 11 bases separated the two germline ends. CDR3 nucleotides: TGTGCCAGCAGTTTATCTCCGGGGCCGTACTATGGCTACACCTTC. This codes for CASSLSPGPYYGYTF.

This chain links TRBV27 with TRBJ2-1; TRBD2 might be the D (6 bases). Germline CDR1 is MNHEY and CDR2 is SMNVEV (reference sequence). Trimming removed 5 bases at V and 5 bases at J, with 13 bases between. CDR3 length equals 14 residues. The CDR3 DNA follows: TGTGCCAGCAGTGAGCGGGCCAAAAACAATGAGCAGTTCTTC. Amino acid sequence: CASSERAKNNEQFF.

CDR3 sequence: CASSEGLGSDTQYF. As DNA, the CDR3 is TGTGCCAGCAGTGAAGGGCTGGGGTCAGATACGCAGTATTTT. The chain recombines TRBV6-1 with TRBJ2-3; no clear D. The CDR3 consists of 14 residues. Germline V CDR1 and CDR2: MNHNS, SASEGT. V gave up 1 base and J gave up 4 bases, with 9 bases separating them.

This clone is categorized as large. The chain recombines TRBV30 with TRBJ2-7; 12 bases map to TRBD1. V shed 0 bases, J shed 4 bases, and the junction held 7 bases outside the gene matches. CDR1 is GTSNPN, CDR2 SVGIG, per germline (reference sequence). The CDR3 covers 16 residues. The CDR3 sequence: CAWSVRGQGASYEQYF. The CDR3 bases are TGTGCCTGGAGTGTACGGGGACAGGGGGCGTCTTACGAGCAGTACTTC.

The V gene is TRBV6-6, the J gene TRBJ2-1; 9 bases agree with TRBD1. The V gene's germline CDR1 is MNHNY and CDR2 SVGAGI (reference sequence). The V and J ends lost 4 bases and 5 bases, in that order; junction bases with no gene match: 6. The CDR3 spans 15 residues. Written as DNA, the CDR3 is TGTGCCAGCAGTTCCACCGGGACAGGGAACAATGAGCAGTTCTTC. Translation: CASSSTGTGNNEQFF.

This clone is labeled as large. CDR3 region: CASSLGRETNEQFF. The CDR3, as DNA: TGTGCCAGCAGCTTAGGGCGGGAGACGAATGAGCAGTTCTTC. The V call is TRBV7-3, the J call TRBJ2-1; TRBD2 agrees at 7 bases. This CDR3 is 14 amino acids long. Trimming removed 2 bases from V and 7 bases from J; junction bases left unmatched: 5. CDR1 is SGHTA and CDR2 is FQGTGA in the germline V gene.

This chain's CDR3 is CASSSRWMETQYF. The CDR3, as DNA: TGTGCCAGCAGCTCACGGTGGATGGAGACCCAGTACTTC. The chain uses TRBV5-6 and TRBJ2-5; D remains unclear. V lost 3 bases and J lost 5, with 11 bases in between. CDR1 is SGHDT, CDR2 YYEEEE, per germline. This CDR3 spans 13 amino acids. Together with reference TRBV5-6 and TRBJ2-5, the CDR3 gives the full variable domain: DAGVTQSPTHLIKTRGQQVTLRCSPKSGHDTVSWYQQALGQGPQFIFQYYEEEERQRGNFPDRFSGHQFPNYSSELNVNALLLGDSALYLCASSSRWMETQYFGPGTRLLVL.

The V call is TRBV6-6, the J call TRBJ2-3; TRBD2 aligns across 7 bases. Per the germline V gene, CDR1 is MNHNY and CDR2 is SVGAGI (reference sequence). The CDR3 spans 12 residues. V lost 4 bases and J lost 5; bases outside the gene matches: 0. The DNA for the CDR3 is TGTGCCAGCAGTTTAGCGGGAGATACGCAGTATTTT. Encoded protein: CASSLAGDTQYF.

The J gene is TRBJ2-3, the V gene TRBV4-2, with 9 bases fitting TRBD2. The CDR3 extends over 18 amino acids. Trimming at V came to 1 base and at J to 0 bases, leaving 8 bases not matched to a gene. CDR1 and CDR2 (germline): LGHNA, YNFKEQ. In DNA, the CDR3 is TGTGCCAGCAGCCAAGCGTCAGCGGGAGGACCGAGCACAGATACGCAGTATTTT. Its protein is CASSQASAGGPSTDTQYF.

The CDR3 loop is CASSPYRGRTGELFF. CDR3 nucleotides: TGTGCCAGCAGCCCATACAGGGGGAGAACCGGGGAGCTGTTTTTT. The genes are TRBV4-2 and TRBJ2-2, with 8 positions matching TRBD1. The CDR3 extends over 15 amino acids. V shed 4 bases and J 5 bases; nucleotides not matched to a gene: 6. Germline loops: CDR1 LGHNA, CDR2 YNFKEQ.